This is a list of T cell receptor beta chains from one sample in a study of graft-versus-host responses after intestinal transplantation. These receptors are not linked to any known antigen. TCRdb keeps only in-frame clones here, not all; method: immunoSEQ multiplex PCR. The sample carries approximately 120,000 clones, 90% to 95% recorded once. The sequencing used unstimulated CD4+ T cells sorted from spleen or lymph node cells, collected before intestinal transplant. The source of these receptors is a human donor who received an intestinal transplant. Both conserved end residues are part of each CDR3. Each record gives: J gene, clone size, V gene, D gene, CDR3 protein, CDR3 DNA. A D gene is named only where the DNA matches it firmly. Part of the rows lack a size; the others show once, few, many or a class for expanded clones.

TRBJ2-6	NA	TRBV6-1	TRBD1	CASKTGPGANVLTF	TGTGCCAGCAAGACAGGGCCCGGGGCCAACGTCCTGACTTTC
TRBJ2-7	NA	TRBV7-7	TRBD2	CASSQERGGCYEQYF	TGTGCCAGCAGCCAAGAGCGGGGGGGTTGTTACGAGCAGTACTTC
TRBJ2-1	NA	TRBV12-5	TRBD2	CASGVAGGTYNEQFF	TGTGCTAGTGGAGTGGCGGGAGGGACCTACAATGAGCAGTTCTTC
TRBJ1-1	NA	TRBV7-9	NA	CASSSEGGNTEAFF	TGTGCCAGCAGCTCAGAAGGGGGGAACACTGAAGCTTTCTTT
TRBJ2-1	NA	TRBV25-1	NA	CASSEWWEQFF	TGTGCCAGCAGTGAATGGTGGGAGCAGTTCTTC
TRBJ2-1	NA	TRBV5-8	TRBD2	CASTAGGLSSYNEQFF	TGTGCCAGCACCGCGGGGGGACTGAGCTCCTACAATGAGCAGTTCTTC
TRBJ1-5	NA	TRBV6-5	NA	CASSERTSQPQHF	TGTGCCAGCAGTGAAAGGACGAGTCAGCCCCAGCATTTT
TRBJ2-1	NA	TRBV7-2	NA	CASSPSSKASRYNEQFF	TGTGCCAGCAGCCCCTCTAGCAAGGCCTCTAGATACAATGAGCAGTTCTTC
TRBJ1-2	NA	TRBV6-6	TRBD1	CASSLDRVWYTF	TGTGCCAGCAGTTTGGACAGGGTGTGGTACACCTTC
TRBJ2-1	NA	TRBV4-1	NA	CASSQDRRAEQFF	TGCGCCAGCAGCCAAGATCGGAGGGCTGAGCAGTTCTTC
TRBJ1-5	once	TRBV7-3	NA	CASSPGVGKPQHF	TGTGCCAGCAGCCCGGGGGTCGGGAAGCCCCAGCATTTT
TRBJ1-6	NA	TRBV6-5	NA	CASSRQADSPLHF	TGTGCCAGCAGTAGACAAGCCGATTCACCCCTCCACTTT
TRBJ2-5	NA	TRBV5-1	NA	CASSLKYQETQYF	TGCGCCAGCAGCTTAAAGTACCAAGAGACCCAGTACTTC
TRBJ2-2	few	TRBV10-3	NA	CAISESLGLYTGELFF	TGTGCCATCAGTGAGTCCCTGGGACTTTACACCGGGGAGCTGTTTTTT
TRBJ1-1	NA	TRBV10-3	NA	CAISESGTEAFF	TGTGCCATCAGTGAATCCGGGACAGAAGCTTTCTTT
TRBJ1-5	NA	TRBV6-1	NA	CASSEEALLNQPQHF	TGTGCCAGCAGTGAGGAAGCCCTACTCAATCAGCCCCAGCATTTT
TRBJ1-6	NA	TRBV7-9	NA	CASSLGEGPNSPLHF	TGTGCCAGCAGCTTAGGTGAGGGCCCTAATTCACCCCTCCACTTT
TRBJ2-5	NA	TRBV10-3	TRBD2	CAISGSGVQETQYF	TGTGCCATCAGTGGGAGCGGGGTACAAGAGACCCAGTACTTC
TRBJ1-4	NA	TRBV19	NA	CASRVGIGANEKLFF	TGTGCCAGTAGGGTAGGGATTGGAGCTAATGAAAAACTGTTTTTT
TRBJ1-2	NA	TRBV7-9	NA	CASSRESYGYTF	TGTGCCAGCAGCCGAGAATCCTATGGCTACACCTTC
TRBJ1-2	NA	TRBV6-5	TRBD1	CASRDRSRAFSGYTF	TGTGCCAGCAGGGACAGGAGCCGAGCCTTTAGTGGCTACACCTTC
TRBJ1-1	NA	TRBV6-1	NA	CASSRTRPGAEAFF	TGTGCCAGCAGCAGGACAAGGCCAGGCGCTGAAGCTTTCTTT
TRBJ2-1	NA	TRBV7-8	NA	CASSLRGVVGSTYNEQFF	TGTGCCAGCAGCTTAAGGGGGGTGGTGGGGTCTACCTACAATGAGCAGTTCTTC
TRBJ2-6	NA	TRBV5-1	NA	CASSFRQGPGANVLTF	TGCGCCAGCAGCTTCCGGCAGGGGCCTGGGGCCAACGTCCTGACTTTC
TRBJ2-5	NA	TRBV28	NA	CASSFRVFQETQYF	TGTGCCAGCAGTTTCAGGGTCTTCCAAGAGACCCAGTACTTC
TRBJ2-1	NA	TRBV18	NA	CASSHLSTDNEQFF	TGTGCCAGCTCACACCTATCGACAGACAATGAGCAGTTCTTC
TRBJ2-3	NA	TRBV2	NA	CASSERSGTDTQYF	TGTGCCAGCAGTGAAAGGTCGGGAACAGATACGCAGTATTTT
TRBJ1-6	once	TRBV2	NA	CASSEARQGSSPLHF	TGTGCCAGCAGTGAAGCCAGGCAGGGGAGCTCACCCCTCCACTTT
TRBJ2-3	NA	TRBV18	NA	CASSPVRTDTQYF	TGTGCCAGCTCACCAGTTAGGACAGATACGCAGTATTTT
TRBJ1-1	NA	TRBV5-1	NA	CASSPPYGNTEAFF	TGCGCCAGCAGCCCCCCATATGGGAACACTGAAGCTTTCTTT
TRBJ1-2	NA	TRBV18	NA	CASSPPSGDYGYTF	TGTGCCAGCTCACCACCTTCAGGGGATTATGGCTACACCTTC
TRBJ2-5	NA	TRBV15	NA	CATSGSRAQETQYF	TGTGCCACCAGCGGCTCGCGGGCCCAAGAGACCCAGTACTTC
TRBJ2-5	NA	TRBV11-2	TRBD2	CASSLSGGVTETQYF	TGTGCCAGCAGCTTGAGCGGGGGGGTTACGGAGACCCAGTACTTC
TRBJ1-2	NA	TRBV6-6	TRBD1	CASSAGQGNNYGYTF	TGTGCCAGCAGTGCGGGACAGGGGAATAACTATGGCTACACCTTC
TRBJ1-6	NA	TRBV6-5	TRBD1	CASSPRQGAFSPLHF	TGTGCCAGCAGTCCCCGACAGGGGGCATTTTCACCCCTCCACTTT
TRBJ1-1	NA	TRBV2	NA	CASNPTLSNTEAFF	TGTGCCAGCAATCCGACCCTCAGTAACACTGAAGCTTTCTTT
TRBJ1-2	NA	TRBV11-1	NA	CASRGMEWDYGYTF	TGTGCCAGCAGGGGAATGGAATGGGACTATGGCTACACCTTC
TRBJ2-7	NA	TRBV12-5	NA	CASGLVVSSAYEQYF	TGTGCTAGTGGTTTGGTAGTTAGCTCGGCCTACGAGCAGTACTTC
TRBJ2-1	NA	TRBV7-9	TRBD1	CASSPGTDYNEQFF	TGTGCCAGCAGCCCCGGGACAGACTACAATGAGCAGTTCTTC
TRBJ1-2	once	TRBV20-1	NA	CSAPGGEGYTF	TGCAGTGCTCCCGGCGGGGAAGGCTACACCTTC
TRBJ1-5	NA	TRBV18	NA	CASSPDQTGTKPQHF	TGTGCCAGCTCACCAGACCAGACTGGGACAAAGCCCCAGCATTTT
TRBJ2-5	NA	TRBV10-3	NA	CAISAGYETQYF	TGTGCCATCAGTGCTGGTTACGAGACCCAGTACTTC
TRBJ2-5	few	TRBV10-3	TRBD2	CAISGRGDQETQYF	TGTGCCATCAGTGGACGGGGGGACCAAGAGACCCAGTACTTC
TRBJ1-2	NA	TRBV6-5	TRBD1	CASSYRDRGGYTF	TGTGCCAGCAGTTACCGCGACAGGGGTGGCTACACCTTC
TRBJ2-4	NA	TRBV5-1	NA	CASSSRGPKNIQYF	TGCGCCAGCAGCTCCAGGGGCCCCAAAAACATTCAGTACTTC
TRBJ1-5	NA	TRBV10-3	TRBD1	CAISKDRVGTAQHF	TGTGCCATCAGTAAGGACAGGGTGGGAACGGCCCAGCATTTT
TRBJ2-7	few	TRBV21-1	NA	CASSKFITFEQYF	TGTGCCAGCAGCAAATTCATCACTTTCGAGCAGTACTTC
TRBJ2-1	NA	TRBV7-9	TRBD1	CASSQLQGGNEQFF	TGTGCCAGCAGCCAATTACAGGGGGGTAATGAGCAGTTCTTC
TRBJ2-1	NA	TRBV5-1	NA	CASAEGSVSYNEQFF	TGCGCCAGCGCGGAGGGGTCGGTCTCCTACAATGAGCAGTTCTTC
TRBJ2-2	NA	TRBV19	TRBD1	CASSSRDRVAGELFF	TGTGCCAGTAGTAGCCGGGACAGGGTCGCCGGGGAGCTGTTTTTT
TRBJ2-7	NA	TRBV18	NA	CASSPEAGSYEQYF	TGTGCCAGCTCACCAGAGGCGGGGTCCTACGAGCAGTACTTC
TRBJ1-1	NA	TRBV19	TRBD1	CASRDRVRGTEAFF	TGTGCCAGTAGGGACAGGGTAAGGGGCACTGAAGCTTTCTTT
TRBJ2-5	NA	TRBV7-8	TRBD2	CASSLTGGLQETQYF	TGTGCCAGCAGCTTAACGGGGGGGTTACAAGAGACCCAGTACTTC
TRBJ2-7	NA	TRBV11-2	NA	CASSFLGGRRGAHYEQYF	TGTGCCAGCAGCTTTTTGGGGGGGCGCCGGGGGGCGCACTACGAGCAGTACTTC
TRBJ1-2	once	TRBV11-3	NA	CASSLSRGSNYGYTF	TGTGCCAGCAGCTTAAGCCGAGGATCTAACTATGGCTACACCTTC